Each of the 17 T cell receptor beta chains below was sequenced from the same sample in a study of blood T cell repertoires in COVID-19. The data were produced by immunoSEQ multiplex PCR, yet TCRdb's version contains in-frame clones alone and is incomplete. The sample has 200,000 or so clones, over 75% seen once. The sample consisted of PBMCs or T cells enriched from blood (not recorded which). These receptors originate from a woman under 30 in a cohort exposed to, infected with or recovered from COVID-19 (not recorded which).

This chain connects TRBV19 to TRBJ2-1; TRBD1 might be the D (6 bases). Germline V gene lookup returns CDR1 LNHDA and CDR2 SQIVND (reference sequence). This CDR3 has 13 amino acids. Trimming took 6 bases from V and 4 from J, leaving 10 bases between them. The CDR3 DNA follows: TGTGCCAGTAGACAGGGTACTTACAATGAGCAGTTCTTC. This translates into CASRQGTYNEQFF. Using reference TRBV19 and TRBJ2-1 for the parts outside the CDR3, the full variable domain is DGGITQSPKYLFRKEGQNVTLSCEQNLNHDAMYWYRQDPGQGLRLIYYSQIVNDFQKGDIAEGYSVSREKKESFPLTVTSAQKNPTAFYLCASRQGTYNEQFFGPGTRLTVL.

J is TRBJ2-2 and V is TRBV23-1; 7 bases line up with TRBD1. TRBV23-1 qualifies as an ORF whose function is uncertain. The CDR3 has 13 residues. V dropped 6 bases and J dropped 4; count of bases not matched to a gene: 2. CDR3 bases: TGCGCCAGCAGGGGACAGCCCACCGGGGAGCTGTTTTTT. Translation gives CASRGQPTGELFF.

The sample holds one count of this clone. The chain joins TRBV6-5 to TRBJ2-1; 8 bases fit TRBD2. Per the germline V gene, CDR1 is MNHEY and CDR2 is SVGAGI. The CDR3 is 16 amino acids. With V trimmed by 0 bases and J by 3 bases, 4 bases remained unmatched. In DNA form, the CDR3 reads TGTGCCAGCAGTTACTCTCTAGCGGGCAGCTACAATGAGCAGTTCTTC. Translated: CASSYSLAGSYNEQFF.

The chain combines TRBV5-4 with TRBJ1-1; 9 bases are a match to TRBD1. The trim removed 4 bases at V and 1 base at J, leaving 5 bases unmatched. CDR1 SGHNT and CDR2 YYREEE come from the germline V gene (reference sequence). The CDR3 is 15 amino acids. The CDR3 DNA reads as TGTGCCAGCAGCGTGGGACAGGGAACGAACACTGAAGCTTTCTTT. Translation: CASSVGQGTNTEAFF.

The CDR3 sequence is CASSLGRGAYNEQFF. The DNA of the CDR3 is TGTGCCAGCAGTTTAGGCAGGGGGGCCTACAATGAGCAGTTCTTC. The rearrangement uses TRBV28 and TRBJ2-1; maybe TRBD1 (7 bases). Trimming removed 2 bases from V and 2 bases from J, with 10 bases in between. Germline V gives CDR1 MDHEN, CDR2 SYDVKM. This CDR3 contains 15 residues. Together with reference TRBV28 and TRBJ2-1, the CDR3 gives the full variable domain: DVKVTQSSRYLVKRTGEKVFLECVQDMDHENMFWYRQDPGLGLRLIYFSYDVKMKEKGDIPEGYSVSREKKERFSLILESASTNQTSMYLCASSLGRGAYNEQFFGPGTRLTVL.

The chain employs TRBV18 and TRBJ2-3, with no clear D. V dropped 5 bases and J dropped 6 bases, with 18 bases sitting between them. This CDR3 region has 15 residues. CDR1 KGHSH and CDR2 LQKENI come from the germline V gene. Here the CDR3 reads CASSAKMIPEDTQYF. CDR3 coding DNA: TGTGCCAGCTCAGCAAAGATGATACCGGAGGATACGCAGTATTTT. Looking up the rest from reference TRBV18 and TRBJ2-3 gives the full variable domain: NAGVMQNPRHLVRRRGQEARLRCSPMKGHSHVYWYRQLPEEGLKFMVYLQKENIIDESGMPKERFSAEFPKEGPSILRIQQVVRGDSAAYFCASSAKMIPEDTQYFGPGTRLTVL.

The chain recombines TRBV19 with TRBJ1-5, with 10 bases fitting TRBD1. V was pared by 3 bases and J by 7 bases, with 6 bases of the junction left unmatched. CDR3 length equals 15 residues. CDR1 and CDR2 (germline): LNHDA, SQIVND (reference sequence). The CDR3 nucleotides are TGTGCCAGTAGTATCACGACAGGGGGCCTCCAGCCCCAGCATTTT. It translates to CASSITTGGLQPQHF.

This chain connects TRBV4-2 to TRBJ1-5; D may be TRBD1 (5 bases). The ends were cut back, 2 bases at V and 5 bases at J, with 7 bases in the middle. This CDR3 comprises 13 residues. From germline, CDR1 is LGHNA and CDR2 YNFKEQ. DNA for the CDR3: TGTGCCAGCAGCCAATGGGGGGATCAGCCCCAGCATTTT. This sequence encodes CASSQWGDQPQHF.

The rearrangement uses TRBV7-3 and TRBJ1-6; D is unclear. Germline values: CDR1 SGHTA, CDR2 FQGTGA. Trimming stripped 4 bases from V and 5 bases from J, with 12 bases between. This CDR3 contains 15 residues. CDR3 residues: CASSSTGLDNSPLHF. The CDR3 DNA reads TGTGCCAGCAGCTCAACCGGGTTGGATAATTCACCCCTCCACTTT.

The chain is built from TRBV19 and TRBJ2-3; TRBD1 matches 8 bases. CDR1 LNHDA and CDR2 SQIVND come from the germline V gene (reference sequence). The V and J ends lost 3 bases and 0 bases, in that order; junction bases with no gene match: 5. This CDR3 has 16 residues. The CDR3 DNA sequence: TGTGCCAGTAGTATGTCAGGGGGCCCTAGCACAGATACGCAGTATTTT. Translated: CASSMSGGPSTDTQYF.

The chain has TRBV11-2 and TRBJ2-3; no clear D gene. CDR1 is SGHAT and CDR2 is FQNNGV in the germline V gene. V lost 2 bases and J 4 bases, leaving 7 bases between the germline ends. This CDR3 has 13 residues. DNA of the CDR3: TGTGCCAGCAGCTTACGGTTGCCAGATACGCAGTATTTT. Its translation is CASSLRLPDTQYF. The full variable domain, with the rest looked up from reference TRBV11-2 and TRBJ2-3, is EAGVAQSPRYKIIEKRQSVAFWCNPISGHATLYWYQQILGQGPKLLIQFQNNGVVDDSQLPKDRFSAERLKGVDSTLKIQPAKLEDSAVYLCASSLRLPDTQYFGPGTRLTVL.

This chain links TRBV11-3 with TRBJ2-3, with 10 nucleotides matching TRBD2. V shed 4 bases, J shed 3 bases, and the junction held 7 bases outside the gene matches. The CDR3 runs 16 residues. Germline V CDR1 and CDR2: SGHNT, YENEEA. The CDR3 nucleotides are TGTGCCAGCAGCTGGTCAGCGGGAGGGCCGACAGATACGCAGTATTTT. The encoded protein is CASSWSAGGPTDTQYF.

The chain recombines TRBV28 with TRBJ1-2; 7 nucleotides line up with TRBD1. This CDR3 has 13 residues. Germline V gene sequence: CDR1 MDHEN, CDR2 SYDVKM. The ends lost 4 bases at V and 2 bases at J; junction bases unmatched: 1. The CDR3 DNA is TGTGCCAGCAGTTCGACAGGGAACTATGGCTACACCTTC. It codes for CASSSTGNYGYTF.

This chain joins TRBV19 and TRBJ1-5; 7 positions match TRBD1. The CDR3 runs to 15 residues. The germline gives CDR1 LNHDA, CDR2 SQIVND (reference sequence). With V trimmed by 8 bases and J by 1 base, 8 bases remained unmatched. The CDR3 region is CASRQGGWSNQPQHF. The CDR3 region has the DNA TGTGCCAGTCGCCAGGGGGGATGGAGCAATCAGCCCCAGCATTTT. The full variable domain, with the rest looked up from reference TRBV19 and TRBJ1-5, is DGGITQSPKYLFRKEGQNVTLSCEQNLNHDAMYWYRQDPGQGLRLIYYSQIVNDFQKGDIAEGYSVSREKKESFPLTVTSAQKNPTAFYLCASRQGGWSNQPQHFGDGTRLSIL.

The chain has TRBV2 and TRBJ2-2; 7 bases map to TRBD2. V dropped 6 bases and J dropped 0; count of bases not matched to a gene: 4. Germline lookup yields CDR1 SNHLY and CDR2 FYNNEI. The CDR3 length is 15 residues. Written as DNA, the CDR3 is TGTGCCAGCAGCCCTAGCGGTTCGAACACCGGGGAGCTGTTTTTT. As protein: CASSPSGSNTGELFF.

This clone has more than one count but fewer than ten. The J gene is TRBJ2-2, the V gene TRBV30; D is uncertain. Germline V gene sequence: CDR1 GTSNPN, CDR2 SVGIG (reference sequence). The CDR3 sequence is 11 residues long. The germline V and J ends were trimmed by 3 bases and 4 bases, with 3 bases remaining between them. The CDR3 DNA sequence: TGTGCCTGGAGCTTCACCGGGGAGCTGTTTTTT. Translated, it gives CAWSFTGELFF.

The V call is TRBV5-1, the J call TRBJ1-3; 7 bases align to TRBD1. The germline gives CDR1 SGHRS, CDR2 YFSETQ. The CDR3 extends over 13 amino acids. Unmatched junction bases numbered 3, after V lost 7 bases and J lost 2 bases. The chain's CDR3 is CASQTGAGNTIYF. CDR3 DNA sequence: TGCGCCAGCCAAACAGGGGCTGGAAACACCATATATTTT.